This TCR beta chain was sequenced for a study of T cells expressing NK-cell markers. Study summary: Sorted CD3+CD56-NKG2C+, CD3+CD56+NKG2C+ and CD3+CD56+NKG2C- T cells supplied the TCR beta repertoires. General study findings and limits: HCMV specificity was not established for the expanded NKG2C+ T cell clones.

This CDR3 contains 13 residues. With respect to this clonotype: Its specificity is not known.

Scientists made TCR beta cDNA using 5'RACE template switching with UMIs. No DNA is given; TCRdb re-called the 5' RACE reads and lists each CDR3 protein once. This repertoire includes under 500,000 distinct CDR3 sequences. This clonotype was obtained from a woman aged 18 to 69 in good health. The chain links TRBV12-3 or TRBV12-4 to TRBJ1-2. Material for sequencing was blood T cells: a sorted CD56 or NKG2C T cell subset, CD4+ or CD8+ T cells, or bulk PBMC T cells (not recorded which). CDR3 protein: CASRAGRYYGYTF.